The 18 T cell receptor beta chains listed next were all sequenced from one sample in a study of blood T cell repertoires in COVID-19. The table came from immunoSEQ multiplex PCR; TCRdb's copy has only in-frame clones and leaves some out. Among roughly 230,000 clones listed, about four fifths were seen once. Sequencing was carried out using PBMCs or T cells enriched from blood (not recorded which). These receptor sequences come from a man aged 45-60 years who had recovered from COVID-19.

The chain carries TRBV10-3 and TRBJ2-5; D call uncertain. V gave up 4 bases and J gave up 1 base, with 16 bases separating them. The CDR3 runs 16 residues. Germline V gene data show CDR1 as ENHRY and CDR2 as SYGVKD. Here the CDR3 reads CAISALDLAGQETQYF. CDR3 in DNA: TGTGCCATCAGTGCGTTAGACTTGGCCGGCCAAGAGACCCAGTACTTC.

The chain combines TRBV12-3 or TRBV12-4 with TRBJ1-2; TRBD1 might be the D (6 bases). The CDR3 is 13 amino acids. V shed 6 bases and J shed 8 bases, with 16 bases lying between them. CDR3 nucleotide sequence: TGTGCCAGCAGACCAACCGGGACACAAGGCTACACCTTC. It translates to CASRPTGTQGYTF.

The chain combines TRBV12-3 or TRBV12-4 with TRBJ2-1; D unclear. There are 12 residues in the CDR3. V dropped 6 bases and J dropped 6 bases, with 9 bases sitting between them. CDR3 coding DNA: TGTGCCAGCAGACAGCAAAGCAATGAGCAGTTCTTC. It translates to CASRQQSNEQFF.

V and J are TRBV5-5 and TRBJ2-1, with D perhaps TRBD1 (6 bases). CDR3 length: 16 amino acids. The V end was cut by 0 bases, the J end by 3 bases, with 13 bases between. Germline V gives CDR1 SGHKS, CDR2 YYEKEE (reference sequence). The CDR3 region has the DNA TGTGCCAGCAGCTTGGGCGGCAGGGGAATCTACAATGAGCAGTTCTTC. Its translation: CASSLGGRGIYNEQFF.

The chain employs TRBV27 and TRBJ2-6; possibly TRBD1 for D (5 bases). Trimming removed 6 bases at V and 0 bases at J, with 21 bases between. Germline values: CDR1 MNHEY, CDR2 SMNVEV (reference sequence). The CDR3 spans 19 residues. CDR3 sequence reads: CASSLRLRKGYSGANVLTF. CDR3 in DNA: TGTGCCAGCAGCTTAAGGCTGCGGAAGGGGTACTCTGGGGCCAACGTCCTGACTTTC.

This sequence joins TRBV7-3 and TRBJ2-5; 9 nucleotides match TRBD2. This CDR3 is 14 amino acids long. Germline lookup yields CDR1 SGHTA and CDR2 FQGTGA. V was clipped by 2 bases and J by 5 bases; unmatched bases: 3. CDR3: CASSLQRGAETQYF. Written as DNA, the CDR3 is TGTGCCAGCAGCTTACAGCGGGGGGCTGAGACCCAGTACTTC.

This chain connects TRBV15 to TRBJ1-1; TRBD1 matches at 7 bases. The CDR3 covers 14 residues. V lost 5 bases to trimming and J lost 12 bases; unmatched junction nucleotides: 15. Looked up from germline, CDR1 is LNHNV and CDR2 is YYDKDF (reference sequence). CDR3 amino acids: CATSPPRVGGETFF. The DNA for the CDR3 is TGTGCCACCAGCCCCCCCAGGGTAGGGGGCGAGACTTTCTTT.

V and J are TRBV7-9 and TRBJ2-7, with 11 bases fitting TRBD2. The germline V gene encodes CDR1 SEHNR and CDR2 FQNEAQ (reference sequence). V lost 5 bases to trimming and J lost 9 bases; unmatched junction nucleotides: 9. The CDR3 runs to 14 residues. This chain's CDR3 is CASSSTSGGSRQYF. CDR3 DNA sequence: TGTGCCAGCAGCAGCACTAGCGGGGGAAGCCGGCAGTACTTC.

The chain employs TRBV10-2 and TRBJ2-5; TRBD2 agrees at 9 bases. The trim removed 4 bases at V and 5 bases at J, leaving 8 bases unmatched. CDR1 is WSHSY, CDR2 SAAADI, per germline. This CDR3 is built from 15 residues. This CDR3 reads CASSGAGGPRETQYF. DNA for the CDR3: TGCGCCAGCAGTGGGGCGGGAGGGCCGAGGGAGACCCAGTACTTC.

The chain couples TRBV3-1 (or the pseudogene TRBV3-2) to TRBJ1-4; 8 bases are shared with TRBD1. Germline V CDR1 and CDR2: LGHDT, YNNKEL (reference sequence). This CDR3 has 16 amino acids. The trim removed 4 bases at V and 0 bases at J, leaving 4 bases unmatched. Here the CDR3 reads CASSLGQAATNEKLFF. The CDR3, as DNA: TGTGCCAGCAGCCTGGGACAGGCCGCAACTAATGAAAAACTGTTTTTT.

This chain uses TRBV27 with TRBJ1-5; weak D call: TRBD1 (5 bases). The germline V gene encodes CDR1 MNHEY and CDR2 SMNVEV (reference sequence). The CDR3 has 15 residues. V lost 4 bases and J 5 bases, leaving 15 bases between the germline ends. CDR3 sequence: CASSSAGRGDQPQHF. The DNA of the CDR3 is TGTGCCAGCAGTTCCGCGGGGAGGGGAGATCAGCCCCAGCATTTT.

The chain employs TRBV19 and TRBJ1-5; TRBD1 matches 7 bases. The CDR3 runs to 14 residues. V shed 5 bases and J 4 bases; nucleotides not matched to a gene: 5. Looked up from germline, CDR1 is LNHDA and CDR2 is SQIVND (reference sequence). CDR3 in DNA: TGTGCCAGTAGTCTCCCCAGGGGGAATCAGCCCCAGCATTTT. Its translation is CASSLPRGNQPQHF.

V gene TRBV7-6 combines with J gene TRBJ2-2; possible D gene TRBD2, 6 bases. V was clipped by 1 base and J by 4 bases, with 10 bases between them. This CDR3 contains 15 residues. Per germline, CDR1 SGHVS and CDR2 FNYEAQ. The CDR3 is CASSLVGGGTGELFF. The CDR3 DNA follows: TGTGCCAGCAGCTTAGTGGGGGGAGGCACCGGGGAGCTGTTTTTT.

The V gene is TRBV29-1, the J gene TRBJ2-7; possible D gene TRBD1, 6 bases. Germline V gives CDR1 SQVTM, CDR2 ANQGSEA. Trimming removed 7 bases at V and 3 bases at J, with 16 bases between. The CDR3 length is 13 residues. The CDR3 bases are TGCAGCGCAACGACAGGCCAAGTCTACGAGCAGTACTTC. Translation gives CSATTGQVYEQYF.

The J gene is TRBJ2-5, the V gene TRBV7-9, with D possibly being TRBD2 (5 bases). The V end was cut by 5 bases, the J end by 9 bases, with 7 bases between. Germline CDR1 SEHNR, CDR2 FQNEAQ (reference sequence). This CDR3 region has 10 residues. Here the CDR3 reads CASSGGSQYF. CDR3 nucleotide sequence: TGTGCCAGCAGCGGAGGCTCCCAGTACTTC. Filled out from reference TRBV7-9 and TRBJ2-5, the complete variable domain reads DTGVSQNPRHKITKRGQNVTFRCDPISEHNRLYWYRQTLGQGPEFLTYFQNEAQLEKSRLLSDRFSAERPKGSFSTLEIQRTEQGDSAMYLCASSGGSQYFGPGTRLLVL.

This chain joins TRBV10-3 and TRBJ2-5; TRBD1 matches 8 bases. The junction had 6 bases not matched to a gene; V was cut back by 8 bases and J by 7 bases. The germline V gene has CDR1 ENHRY and CDR2 SYGVKD. The CDR3 totals 12 residues. The CDR3 reads CAIGQGRRTQYF. The CDR3 DNA reads as TGTGCCATCGGACAGGGCCGTAGGACCCAGTACTTC.

The chain is built from TRBV4-1 and TRBJ2-2; 7 nucleotides match TRBD2. The CDR3 has 16 amino acids. Germline CDR1 reads MGHRA; CDR2 reads YSYEKL. V was clipped by 5 bases and J by 4 bases; unmatched bases: 10. The DNA of the CDR3 is TGCGCCAGCAGCGCCTCGCTAGCGGTGAGCACCGGGGAGCTGTTTTTT. Translated, it gives CASSASLAVSTGELFF.

This clone was seen a few times. The chain combines TRBV7-2 with TRBJ1-1, with D possibly being TRBD1 (6 bases). The germline V gene has CDR1 SGHTA and CDR2 FQGNSA. The CDR3 has 15 amino acids. V was cut by 5 bases and J by 4 bases, with 17 bases left in between. The CDR3 loop reads CASSPRGQGTTEAFF. For the CDR3, the DNA is TGTGCCAGCAGCCCCCGCGGCCAGGGGACCACTGAAGCTTTCTTT.